The T cell receptor (beta chain) described here comes from a study of blood T cell repertoires in COVID-19. Looking at the study overall: Material from acute and convalescent COVID-19 was sourced from the United States, Italy and Spain. PBMCs, B-cell-depleted T cells, or T cells provided the cDNA or gDNA that made up the material.

In the original processing: Reference gene primer amplification gave estimated nucleated cell counts. The data were produced by immunoSEQ multiplex PCR, yet TCRdb's version contains in-frame clones alone and is incomplete. The D gene and trimming were derived from the DNA, and the V and J assignments and clone size from that table. The sample has about 380,000 clones, around 85% seen once. V was shortened by 4 bases and J by 2 bases, with 18 bases between the two germline ends. Germline V gene data show CDR1 as SGDLS and CDR2 as YYNGEE. The CDR3 contains 16 residues. This clone was found a few times. What was sequenced was peripheral blood. The receptor was isolated from a young woman with acute or convalescent COVID-19. V and J are TRBV9 and TRBJ1-2, with a weak D call TRBD1 (5 bases). Here the CDR3 DNA reads TGTGCCAGCAGCACAGGCGGGATGGCCCTGAACTATGGCTACACCTTC. It translates to CASSTGGMALNYGYTF.